One sample yielded the 9 T cell receptor beta chains listed below, sequenced in a study of T cells expressing NK-cell markers. TCRdb reanalyzed the 5' RACE reads and collapses them to one entry per CDR3 protein, without DNA. The sample features under 600,000 distinct CDR3 sequences, with 1.4% in its top ten. The sequencing sample was made of blood T cells: a sorted CD56 or NKG2C T cell subset, CD4+ or CD8+ T cells, or bulk PBMC T cells (not recorded which). These receptor sequences come from a woman aged 45-60 years in good health.

The rearrangement links TRBV12-3 or TRBV12-4 to TRBJ1-5. CDR3 size: 15 residues. CDR3 sequence: CASITTGGSGQPQHF.

The V gene is TRBV12-3 or TRBV12-4, the J gene TRBJ2-4. The CDR3 sequence is 15 residues long. CDR3 residues: CASSFAGDAKNIQYF.

The genes are TRBV6-1 and TRBJ1-1; TCRdb outputs TRBD1, but without DNA this stays unchecked. Per germline, CDR1 MNHNS and CDR2 SASEGT. This CDR3 has 14 amino acids. CDR3: CASDKRQLNTEAFF.

V gene TRBV3-1 combines with J gene TRBJ2-2; TCRdb names TRBD2, which stays unverified in the absence of DNA. In germline, CDR1 is LGHDT, CDR2 YNNKEL (reference sequence). This CDR3 has 15 amino acids. The CDR3 sequence is CASSFSGENTGELFF.

The rearrangement links TRBV24-1 to TRBJ2-5; the TRBD1 assignment by TCRdb is unverifiable without DNA. The CDR3 sequence is 15 residues long. CDR1 is KGHDR and CDR2 is SFDVKD in the germline V gene. CDR3: CATSDRLRDRETQYF.

This chain joins TRBV20-1 and TRBJ2-3; the TRBD2 assignment by TCRdb is unverifiable without DNA. CDR3 length: 16 amino acids. Per germline, CDR1 DFQATT and CDR2 SNEGSKA (reference sequence). CDR3 sequence reads: CSGGTSGRLGTDTQYF.

This CDR3 is CASSLRGRGAFF. The chain couples TRBV5-4 to TRBJ1-1; TCRdb designates TRBD1, a call that cannot be tested without DNA. CDR3 size: 12 residues. Germline lookup yields CDR1 SGHNT and CDR2 YYREEE (reference sequence).

The chain's CDR3 is CASSLSRSLYNEQFF. V gene TRBV7-9 combines with J gene TRBJ2-1. Germline assignment: CDR1 SEHNR and CDR2 FQNEAQ (reference sequence). The CDR3 has 15 residues. The full variable domain, its missing parts supplied by reference TRBV7-9 and TRBJ2-1, is DTGVSQNPRHKITKRGQNVTFRCDPISEHNRLYWYRQTLGQGPEFLTYFQNEAQLEKSRLLSDRFSAERPKGSFSTLEIQRTEQGDSAMYLCASSLSRSLYNEQFFGPGTRLTVL.

V gene TRBV15 combines with J gene TRBJ2-2. CDR1 is LNHNV and CDR2 is YYDKDF in the germline V gene (reference sequence). This CDR3 has 12 residues. CDR3: CATSRPTGELFF. The entire variable domain, with the rest obtained from reference TRBV15 and TRBJ2-2, is as follows: DAMVIQNPRYQVTQFGKPVTLSCSQTLNHNVMYWYQQKSSQAPKLLFHYYDKDFNNEADTPDNFQSRRPNTSFCFLDIRSPGLGDTAMYLCATSRPTGELFFGEGSRLTVL.